The T cell receptor (beta chain) under discussion was sequenced for a study of STAT5B mutations in CD4+ large granular lymphocyte leukemia. The assay was immunoSEQ multiplex PCR, and TCRdb's table has in-frame clones only and misses some. The sample has several hundred clones, roughly two thirds seen once; the top ten hold approximately 71%. Per the germline V gene, CDR1 is LNHDA and CDR2 is SQIVND (reference sequence). The length of the CDR3 is 13 residues. V was cut by 3 bases and J by 5 bases, with 10 bases left in between. The sample holds one count of this clone. The TCR originated in a woman between 50 and 59 years old with CD4+ T-cell large granular lymphocyte leukemia. This chain joins TRBV19 and TRBJ2-5; D is uncertain. Sequencing used PBMCs. The CDR3 DNA reads TGTGCCAGTAGTATGACCAAAATGGAGACCCAGTACTTC. It translates to CASSMTKMETQYF.